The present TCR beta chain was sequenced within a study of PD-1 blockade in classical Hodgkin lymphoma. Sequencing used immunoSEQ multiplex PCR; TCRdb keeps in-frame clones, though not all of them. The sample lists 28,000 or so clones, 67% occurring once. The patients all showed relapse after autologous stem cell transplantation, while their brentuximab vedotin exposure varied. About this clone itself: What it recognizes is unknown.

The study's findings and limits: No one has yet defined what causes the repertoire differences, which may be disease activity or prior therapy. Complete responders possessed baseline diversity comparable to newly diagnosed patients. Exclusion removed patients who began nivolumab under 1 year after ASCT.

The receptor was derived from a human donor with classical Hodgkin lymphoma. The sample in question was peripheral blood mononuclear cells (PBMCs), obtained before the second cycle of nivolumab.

This chain's CDR3 is CASSYQATRSGANVLTF. CDR3 coding DNA: TGTGCCAGCAGCTATCAGGCTACCCGCTCTGGGGCCAACGTCCTGACTTTC. The V call is TRBV4-2, the J call TRBJ2-6; D remains ambiguous. Trimming pared 5 bases from V and 0 bases from J, leaving 14 bases between. Germline V gene data show CDR1 as LGHNA and CDR2 as YNFKEQ. The CDR3 has 17 residues.